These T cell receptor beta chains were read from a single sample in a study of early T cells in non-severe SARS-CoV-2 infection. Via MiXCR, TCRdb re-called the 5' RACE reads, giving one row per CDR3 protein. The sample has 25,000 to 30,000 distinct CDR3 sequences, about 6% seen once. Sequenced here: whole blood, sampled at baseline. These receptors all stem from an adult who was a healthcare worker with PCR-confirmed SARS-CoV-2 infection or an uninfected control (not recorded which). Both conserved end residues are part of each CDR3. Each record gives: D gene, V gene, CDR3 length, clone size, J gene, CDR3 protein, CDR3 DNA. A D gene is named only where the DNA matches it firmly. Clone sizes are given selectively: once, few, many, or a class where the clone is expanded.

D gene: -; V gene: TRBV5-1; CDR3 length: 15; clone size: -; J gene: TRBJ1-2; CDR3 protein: CASSLIGGKSYGYTF; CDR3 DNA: TGCGCCAGCAGCCTAATTGGGGGCAAGAGCTATGGCTACACCTTC
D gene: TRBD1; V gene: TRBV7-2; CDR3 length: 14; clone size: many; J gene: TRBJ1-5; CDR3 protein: CASTSGQGDQPQHF; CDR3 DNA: TGTGCCAGCACCTCTGGACAGGGAGATCAGCCCCAGCATTTT
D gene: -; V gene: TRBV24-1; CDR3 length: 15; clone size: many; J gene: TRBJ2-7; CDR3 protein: CATSDSKGRFYEQYF; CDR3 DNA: TGTGCCACCAGTGATTCAAAGGGACGGTTCTACGAGCAGTACTTC
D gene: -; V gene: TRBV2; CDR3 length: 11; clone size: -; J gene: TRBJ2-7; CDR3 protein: CASKQTYEQYF; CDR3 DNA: TGTGCCAGCAAGCAAACCTACGAGCAGTACTTC
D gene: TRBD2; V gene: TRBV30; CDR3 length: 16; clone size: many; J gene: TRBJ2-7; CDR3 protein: CAWSSGEAGVSHEQYF; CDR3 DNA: TGTGCCTGGAGTAGTGGAGAGGCGGGAGTTTCCCACGAGCAGTACTTC
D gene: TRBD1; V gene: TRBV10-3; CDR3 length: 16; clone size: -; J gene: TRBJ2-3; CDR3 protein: CAISGEGGRTLDTQYF; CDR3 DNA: TGTGCCATCAGTGGCGAAGGGGGCAGGACCTTGGATACGCAGTATTTT
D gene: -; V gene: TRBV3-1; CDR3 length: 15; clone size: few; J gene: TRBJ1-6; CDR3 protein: CASSLSGTSNSPLHF; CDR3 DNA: TGTGCCAGCAGCCTATCCGGGACATCGAATTCACCCCTCCACTTT
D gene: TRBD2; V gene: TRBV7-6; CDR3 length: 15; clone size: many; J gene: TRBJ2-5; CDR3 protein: CASSLVGTSPETQYF; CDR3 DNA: TGTGCCAGCAGCTTAGTGGGGACTAGCCCAGAGACCCAGTACTTC
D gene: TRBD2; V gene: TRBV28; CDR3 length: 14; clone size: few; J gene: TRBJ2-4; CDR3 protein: CASSPTSGRNIQYF; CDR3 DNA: TGTGCCAGCAGCCCAACTAGCGGGAGAAACATTCAGTACTTC
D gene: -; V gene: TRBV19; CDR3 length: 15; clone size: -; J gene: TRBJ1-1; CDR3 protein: CASSDIRGGLTEAFF; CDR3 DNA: TGTGCCAGTAGCGATATCAGGGGAGGTTTAACTGAAGCTTTCTTT
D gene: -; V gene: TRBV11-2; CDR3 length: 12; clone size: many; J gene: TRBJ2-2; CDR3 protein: CASSLNTGELFF; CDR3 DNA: TGTGCCAGCAGCCTAAACACCGGGGAGCTGTTTTTT
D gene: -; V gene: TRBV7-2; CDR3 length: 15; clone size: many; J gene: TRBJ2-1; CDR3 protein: CASTTRATVPNEQFF; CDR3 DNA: TGTGCCAGCACCACGAGGGCGACAGTTCCCAATGAGCAGTTCTTC
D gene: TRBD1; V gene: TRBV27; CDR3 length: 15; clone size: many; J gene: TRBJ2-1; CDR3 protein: CASSPDRVGYNEQFF; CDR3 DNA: TGTGCCAGCAGCCCGGACAGGGTCGGTTACAATGAGCAGTTCTTC
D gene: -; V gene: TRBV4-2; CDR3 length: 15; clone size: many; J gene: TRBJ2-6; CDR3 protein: CASSQAGTGANVLTF; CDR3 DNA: TGTGCCAGCAGCCAAGCAGGAACTGGGGCCAACGTCCTGACTTTC
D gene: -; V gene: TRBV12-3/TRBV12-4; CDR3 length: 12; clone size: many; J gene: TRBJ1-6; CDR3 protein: CASNAAGAPLHF; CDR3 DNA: TGTGCCAGCAACGCCGCAGGGGCGCCCCTCCACTTT
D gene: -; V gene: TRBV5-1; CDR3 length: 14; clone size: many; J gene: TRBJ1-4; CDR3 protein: CASSLAGFDEKLFF; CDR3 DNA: TGCGCCAGCAGCTTGGCGGGGTTCGATGAAAAACTGTTTTTT
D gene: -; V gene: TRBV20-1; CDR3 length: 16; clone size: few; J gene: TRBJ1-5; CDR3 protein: CSARGETGPLTQPQHF; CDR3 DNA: TGCAGTGCTAGAGGGGAAACCGGGCCCCTCACACAACCCCAGCATTTT
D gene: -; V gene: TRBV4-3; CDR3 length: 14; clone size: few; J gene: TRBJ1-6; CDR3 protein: CASSHGTGDVTLHF; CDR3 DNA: TGCGCCAGCAGCCACGGAACGGGGGATGTGACCCTCCACTTT
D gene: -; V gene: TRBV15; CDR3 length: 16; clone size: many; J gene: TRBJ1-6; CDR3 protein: CATSRGLQGDNSPLHF; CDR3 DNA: TGTGCCACCAGCAGAGGATTGCAGGGAGATAATTCACCCCTCCACTTT
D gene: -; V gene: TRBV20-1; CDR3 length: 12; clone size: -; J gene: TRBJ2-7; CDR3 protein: CSASRSLYEQYF; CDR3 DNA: TGCAGTGCTTCTCGTAGCCTCTACGAGCAGTACTTC
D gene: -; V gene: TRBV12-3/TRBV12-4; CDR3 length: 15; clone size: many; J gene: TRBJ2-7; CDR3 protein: CASSLRAGLGYEQYF; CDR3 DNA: TGTGCCAGCAGTTTAAGGGCGGGTCTGGGGTACGAGCAGTACTTC
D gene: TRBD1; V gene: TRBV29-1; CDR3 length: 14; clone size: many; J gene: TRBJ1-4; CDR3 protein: CSVEGTGDNEKLFF; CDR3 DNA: TGCAGCGTTGAAGGGACAGGTGATAATGAAAAACTGTTTTTT
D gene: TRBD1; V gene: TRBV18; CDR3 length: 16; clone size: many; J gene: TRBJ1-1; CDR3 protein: CASSPLTGGYRTEAFF; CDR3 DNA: TGTGCCAGCTCACCTCTGACAGGGGGCTATCGGACTGAAGCTTTCTTT
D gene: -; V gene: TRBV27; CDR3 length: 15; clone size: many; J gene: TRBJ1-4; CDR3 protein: CASSRGPATNEKLFF; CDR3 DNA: TGTGCCAGCAGCCGAGGTCCTGCAACTAATGAAAAACTGTTTTTT
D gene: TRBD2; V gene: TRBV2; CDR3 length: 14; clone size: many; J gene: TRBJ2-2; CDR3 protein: CASRGLADLGELFF; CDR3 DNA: TGTGCCAGCAGGGGACTAGCGGATCTCGGGGAGCTGTTTTTT